This T cell receptor (beta chain) was sequenced for a study of blood T cells in healthy people across ages. Study-level findings and limits: Compared with aged donors, long-lived donors showed fewer expanded clones, suggesting selection. Expanded clonotype shifts may have been confounded, as the donors had an unknown CMV status.

PCR was performed a second time for about 7 to 11 cycles using a sample-barcoded 5' primer and a J-beta primer mix. TCRdb analysed the 5' RACE reads with MiXCR anew, one entry per CDR3 protein. Of about 670,000 distinct CDR3 sequences in the sample, 52% were seen once. Isolation yielded PBMCs, at least 7 million per sample, in every case. Extracted total RNA amounted to at least 5.5 micrograms for each sample. CDR1 is MNHEY and CDR2 is SVGAGI in the germline V gene. This CDR3 has 14 amino acids. In this sample, this clonotype turned up once. No antigen is known for it. A much larger clone lies one base from this, so it may be a read error.

This sequence was found in a woman older than 75 in good health. V and J are TRBV6-5 and TRBJ2-1; possible D gene TRBD2, 5 bases. The closer fit of TRBJ2-7 to the DNA end suggests the J call may be wrong. Specimen: blood. Here the CDR3 reads CASSDNGVGGEQYF. The CDR3 DNA is TGTGCCAGCAGTGACAACGGGGTAGGCGGCGAGCAGTACTTC.